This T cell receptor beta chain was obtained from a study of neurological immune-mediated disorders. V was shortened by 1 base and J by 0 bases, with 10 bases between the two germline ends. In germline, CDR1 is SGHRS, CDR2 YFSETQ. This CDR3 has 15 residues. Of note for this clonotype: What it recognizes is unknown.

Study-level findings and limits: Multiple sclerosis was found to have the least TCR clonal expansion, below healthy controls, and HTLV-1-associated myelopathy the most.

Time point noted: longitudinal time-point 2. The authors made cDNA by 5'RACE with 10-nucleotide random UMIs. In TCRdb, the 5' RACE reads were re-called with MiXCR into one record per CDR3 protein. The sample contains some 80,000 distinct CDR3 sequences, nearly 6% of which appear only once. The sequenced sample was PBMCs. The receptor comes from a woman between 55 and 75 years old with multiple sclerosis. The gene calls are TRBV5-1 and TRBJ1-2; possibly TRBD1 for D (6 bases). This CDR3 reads CASSLLGGTNYGYTF. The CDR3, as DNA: TGCGCCAGCAGCTTGTTAGGGGGGACTAACTATGGCTACACCTTC.